The source of this T cell receptor beta chain is a study of blood T cell repertoires in COVID-19. Across the whole study: Specimens from acute and convalescent COVID-19 originated in the United States, Italy and Spain. T cells, B-cell-depleted T cells, or PBMCs supplied cDNA or gDNA.

CDR1 and CDR2 from the germline V gene are KGHDR and SFDVKD. This CDR3 spans 15 amino acids. The V end was cut by 4 bases, the J end by 0 bases, with 8 bases between. In the original workflow: Reference gene primers were amplified, and this amplification served to estimate nucleated cell counts. The data were produced by immunoSEQ multiplex PCR, yet TCRdb's version contains in-frame clones alone and is incomplete. Clone size and the V and J calls come from that table; the DNA yielded D and trimming. The table lists 120,000 or so clones, about 81% of them singletons. The chain recombines TRBV24-1 with TRBJ2-2, with D uncertain. The specimen was peripheral blood. The TCR sequence derives from a woman between 45 and 65 years old with acute or convalescent COVID-19. Written as DNA, the CDR3 is TGTGCCACCAGTGACCCGACTGCGAACACCGGGGAGCTGTTTTTT. This codes for CATSDPTANTGELFF.